Described below is a single T cell receptor (beta chain) sequence and its context. Antigen unknown. The identical CDR3 is also encoded by other nucleotide sequences in the sample. The sample originates from a study of PD-1 blockade in classical Hodgkin lymphoma. Per the germline V gene, CDR1 is SQVTM and CDR2 is ANQGSEA. V shed 6 bases and J shed 3 bases, with 13 bases lying between them. There are 13 residues in the CDR3. Whole-study results and caveats: CD4+ TCR diversity climbed significantly by C4D1, unlike CD8+ TCR diversity. When nivolumab was started under 1 year after ASCT, patients were excluded. Complete responders showed a baseline diversity that resembled the diversity of newly diagnosed patients.

TCRdb's table, derived via immunoSEQ multiplex PCR, lists solely in-frame clones and lacks some. This repertoire shows roughly 40,000 clones, 85% to 90% found once; its top ten account for roughly 10%. All patients relapsed after autologous stem cell transplantation, and brentuximab vedotin exposure varied. The origin of this receptor is a human donor with classical Hodgkin lymphoma. The J gene is TRBJ2-3, the V gene TRBV29-1, with D possibly matching TRBD1 (5 bases). The source material was peripheral blood mononuclear cells (PBMCs), sampled at baseline. The CDR3 reads CSVGRGWTDTQYF. CDR3 coding DNA: TGCAGCGTCGGTAGGGGATGGACAGATACGCAGTATTTT.